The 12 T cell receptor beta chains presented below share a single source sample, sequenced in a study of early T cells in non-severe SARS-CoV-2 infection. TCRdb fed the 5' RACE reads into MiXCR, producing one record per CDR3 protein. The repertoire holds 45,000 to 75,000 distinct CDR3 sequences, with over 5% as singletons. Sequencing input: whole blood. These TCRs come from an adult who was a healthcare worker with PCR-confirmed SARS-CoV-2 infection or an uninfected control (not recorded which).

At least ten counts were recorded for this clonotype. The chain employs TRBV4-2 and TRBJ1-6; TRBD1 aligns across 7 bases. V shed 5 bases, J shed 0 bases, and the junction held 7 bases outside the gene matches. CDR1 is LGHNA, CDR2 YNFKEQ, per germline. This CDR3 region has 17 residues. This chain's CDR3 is CASSKLQGSSYNSPLHF. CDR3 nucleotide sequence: TGTGCCAGCAGCAAGCTACAGGGGAGCTCCTATAATTCACCCCTCCACTTT.

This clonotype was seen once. The CDR3 DNA sequence: TGTGCCATCAGGGGGACTGGGAACAATCAGCCCCAGCATTTT. Translation: CAIRGTGNNQPQHF. The chain recombines TRBV10-3 with TRBJ1-5; maybe TRBD1 (5 bases). The length of the CDR3 is 14 residues. V lost 6 bases and J lost 3, with 12 bases in between. CDR1 is ENHRY, CDR2 SYGVKD, per germline.

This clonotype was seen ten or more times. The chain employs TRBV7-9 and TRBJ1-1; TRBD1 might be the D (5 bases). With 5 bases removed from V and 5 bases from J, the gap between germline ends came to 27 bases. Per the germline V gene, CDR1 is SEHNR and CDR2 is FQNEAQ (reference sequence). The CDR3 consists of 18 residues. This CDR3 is CASSTAETEKGPFTEAFF. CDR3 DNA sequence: TGTGCCAGCAGCACAGCAGAGACAGAGAAGGGCCCCTTTACTGAAGCTTTCTTT.

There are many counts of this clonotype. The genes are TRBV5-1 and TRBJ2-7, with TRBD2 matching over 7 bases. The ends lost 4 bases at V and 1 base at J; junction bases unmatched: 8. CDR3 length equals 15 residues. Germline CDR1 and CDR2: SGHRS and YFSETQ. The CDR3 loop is CASSPGLDPSYEQYF. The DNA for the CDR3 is TGCGCCAGCAGCCCAGGACTAGACCCTTCCTACGAGCAGTACTTC.

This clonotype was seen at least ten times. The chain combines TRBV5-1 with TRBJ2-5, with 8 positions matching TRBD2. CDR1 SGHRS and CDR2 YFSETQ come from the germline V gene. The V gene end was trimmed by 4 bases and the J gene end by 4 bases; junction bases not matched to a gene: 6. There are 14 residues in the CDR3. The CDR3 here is CASSPGGPGETQYF. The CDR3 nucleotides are TGCGCCAGCAGCCCGGGAGGGCCGGGAGAGACCCAGTACTTC.

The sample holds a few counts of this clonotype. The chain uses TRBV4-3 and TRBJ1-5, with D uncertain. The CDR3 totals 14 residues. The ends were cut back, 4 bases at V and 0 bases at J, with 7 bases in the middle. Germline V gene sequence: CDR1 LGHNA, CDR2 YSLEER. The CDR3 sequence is CASSRLISNQPQHF. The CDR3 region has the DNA TGCGCCAGCAGCCGGTTAATTAGCAATCAGCCCCAGCATTTT.

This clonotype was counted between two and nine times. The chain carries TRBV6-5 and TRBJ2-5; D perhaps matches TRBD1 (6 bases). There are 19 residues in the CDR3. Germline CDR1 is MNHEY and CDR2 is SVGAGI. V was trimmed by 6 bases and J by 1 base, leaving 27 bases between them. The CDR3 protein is CASRRGGRARVNSQETQYF. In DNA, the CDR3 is TGTGCCAGCAGGAGAGGGGGACGGGCGAGGGTGAATTCCCAAGAGACCCAGTACTTC.

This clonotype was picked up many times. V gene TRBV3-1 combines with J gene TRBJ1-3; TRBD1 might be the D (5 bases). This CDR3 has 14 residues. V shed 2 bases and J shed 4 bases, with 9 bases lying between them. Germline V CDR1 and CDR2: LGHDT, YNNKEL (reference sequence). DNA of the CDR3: TGTGCCAGCAGCCAACGGGGCTCAGGAAACACCATATATTTT. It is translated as CASSQRGSGNTIYF.

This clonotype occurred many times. The chain's CDR3 is CAISGGTRQYF. The CDR3 DNA reads as TGTGCCATCAGTGGAGGGACTCGGCAGTACTTC. The rearrangement uses TRBV10-3 and TRBJ2-7; D is perhaps TRBD2 (6 bases). There are 11 residues in the CDR3. V was shortened by 4 bases and J by 9 bases, with 10 bases between the two germline ends. Germline V lookup: CDR1 ENHRY, CDR2 SYGVKD.

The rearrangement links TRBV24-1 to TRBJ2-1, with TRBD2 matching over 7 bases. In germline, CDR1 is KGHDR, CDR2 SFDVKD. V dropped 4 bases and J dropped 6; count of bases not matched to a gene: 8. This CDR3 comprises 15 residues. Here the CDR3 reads CATSDLGLVTNEQFF. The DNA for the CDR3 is TGTGCCACCAGTGACCTTGGACTAGTCACCAATGAGCAGTTCTTC.

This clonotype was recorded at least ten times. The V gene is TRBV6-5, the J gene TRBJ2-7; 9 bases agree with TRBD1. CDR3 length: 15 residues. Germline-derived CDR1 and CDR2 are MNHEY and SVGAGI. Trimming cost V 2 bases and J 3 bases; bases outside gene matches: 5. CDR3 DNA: TGTGCCAGCAGTTACGGCACAGGGGGCTTCTACGAGCAGTACTTC. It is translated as CASSYGTGGFYEQYF.

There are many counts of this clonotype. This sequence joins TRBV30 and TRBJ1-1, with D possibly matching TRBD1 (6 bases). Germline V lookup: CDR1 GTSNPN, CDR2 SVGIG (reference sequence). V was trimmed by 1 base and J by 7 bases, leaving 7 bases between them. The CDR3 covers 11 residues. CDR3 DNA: TGTGCCTGGAGTGACAGGGATGAAGCTTTCTTT. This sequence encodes CAWSDRDEAFF.